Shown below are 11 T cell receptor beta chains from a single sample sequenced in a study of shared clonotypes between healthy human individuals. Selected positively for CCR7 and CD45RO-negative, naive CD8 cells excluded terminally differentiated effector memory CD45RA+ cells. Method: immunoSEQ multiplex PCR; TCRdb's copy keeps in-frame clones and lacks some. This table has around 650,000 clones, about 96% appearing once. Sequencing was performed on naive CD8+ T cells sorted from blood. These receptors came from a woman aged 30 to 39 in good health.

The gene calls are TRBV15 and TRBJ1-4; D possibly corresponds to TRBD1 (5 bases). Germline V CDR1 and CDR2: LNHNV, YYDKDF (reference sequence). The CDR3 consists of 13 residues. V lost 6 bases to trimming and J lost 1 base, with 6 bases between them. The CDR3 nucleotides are TGTGCCACCAGTGGGGGAACTAATGAAAAACTGTTTTTT. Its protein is CATSGGTNEKLFF.

CDR3 loop: CASSPASGSYEQYF. The CDR3 coding sequence is TGTGCCAGCAGCCCGGCTAGCGGGTCCTACGAGCAGTACTTC. The V call is TRBV7-8, the J call TRBJ2-7; 8 positions agree with TRBD2. The CDR3 contains 14 residues. Germline V gene sequence: CDR1 SGHVS, CDR2 FQNEAQ. V dropped 5 bases and J dropped 1; count of bases not matched to a gene: 4.

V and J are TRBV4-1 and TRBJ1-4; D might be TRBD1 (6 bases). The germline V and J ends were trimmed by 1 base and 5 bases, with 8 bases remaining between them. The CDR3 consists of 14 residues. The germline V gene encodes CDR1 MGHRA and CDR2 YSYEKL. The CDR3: CASSQGTVNEKLFF. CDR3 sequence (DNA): TGCGCCAGCAGCCAAGGGACAGTAAATGAAAAACTGTTTTTT.

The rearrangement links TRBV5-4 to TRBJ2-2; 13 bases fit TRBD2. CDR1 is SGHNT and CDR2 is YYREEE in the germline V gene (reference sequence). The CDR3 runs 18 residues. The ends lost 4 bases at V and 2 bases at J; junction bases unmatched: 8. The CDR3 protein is CASSQGLAGLLNTGELFF. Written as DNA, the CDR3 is TGTGCCAGCAGCCAGGGACTAGCGGGGTTACTAAACACCGGGGAGCTGTTTTTT. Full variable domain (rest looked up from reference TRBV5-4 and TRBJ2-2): ETGVTQSPTHLIKTRGQQVTLRCSSQSGHNTVSWYQQALGQGPQFIFQYYREEENGRGNFPPRFSGLQFPNYSSELNVNALELDDSALYLCASSQGLAGLLNTGELFFGEGSRLTVL.

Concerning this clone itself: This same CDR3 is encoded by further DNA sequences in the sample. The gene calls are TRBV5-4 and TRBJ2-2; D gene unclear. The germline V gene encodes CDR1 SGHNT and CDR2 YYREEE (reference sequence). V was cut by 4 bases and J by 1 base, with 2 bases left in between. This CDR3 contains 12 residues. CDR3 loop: CASSLNTGELFF. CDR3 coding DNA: TGTGCCAGCAGCCTGAACACCGGGGAGCTGTTTTTT.

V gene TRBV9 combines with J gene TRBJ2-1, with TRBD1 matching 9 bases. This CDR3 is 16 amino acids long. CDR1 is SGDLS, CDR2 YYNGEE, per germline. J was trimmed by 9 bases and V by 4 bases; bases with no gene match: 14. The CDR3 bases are TGTGCCAGCAGCCTTTGGGCGGGACAGGGCACCGGTGAGCAGTTCTTC. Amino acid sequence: CASSLWAGQGTGEQFF.

The DNA for the CDR3 is TGCGCCAGCAGCCGGGCAGGGGGCGAGGATGAAAAACTGTTTTTT. This gives the protein CASSRAGGEDEKLFF. This chain links TRBV4-1 with TRBJ1-4; 8 bases match TRBD1. CDR1 and CDR2 (germline): MGHRA, YSYEKL. J gave up 6 bases and V 4 bases, and 7 bases lay outside the gene matches. The CDR3 has 15 residues.

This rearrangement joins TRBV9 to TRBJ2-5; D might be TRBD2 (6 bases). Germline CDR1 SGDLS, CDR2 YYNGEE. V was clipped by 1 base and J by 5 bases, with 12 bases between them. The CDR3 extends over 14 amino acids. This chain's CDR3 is CASSVILARETQYF. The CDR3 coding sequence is TGTGCCAGCAGCGTAATCCTAGCGAGGGAGACCCAGTACTTC.

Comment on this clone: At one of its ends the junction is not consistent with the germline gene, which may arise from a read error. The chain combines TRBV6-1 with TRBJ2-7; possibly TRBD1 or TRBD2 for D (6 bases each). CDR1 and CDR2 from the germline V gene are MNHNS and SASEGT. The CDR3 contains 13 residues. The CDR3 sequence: CASGRTVSDEQYF. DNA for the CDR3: TGTGCCAGCGGGAGGACAGTCTCCGACGAGCAGTACTTC.

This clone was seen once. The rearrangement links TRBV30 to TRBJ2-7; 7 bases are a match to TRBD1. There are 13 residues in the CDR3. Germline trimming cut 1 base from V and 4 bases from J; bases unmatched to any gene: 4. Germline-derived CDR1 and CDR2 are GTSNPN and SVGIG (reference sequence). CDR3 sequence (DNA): TGTGCCTGGAGTGGGGACAGAGTGTACGAGCAGTACTTC. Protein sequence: CAWSGDRVYEQYF.

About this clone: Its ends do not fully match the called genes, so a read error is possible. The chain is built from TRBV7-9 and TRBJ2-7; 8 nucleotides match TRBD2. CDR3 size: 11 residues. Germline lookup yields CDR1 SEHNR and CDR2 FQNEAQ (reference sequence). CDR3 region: CASSSGTRKLF. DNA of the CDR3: TGTGCCAGCAGTTCCGGGACTAGGAAATTGTTC.